The 27 T cell receptor beta chains below all came from one sample that was sequenced in a study of human T cells and chemical hapten exposure. Time point given: pre-sensitization, week 0. This sample's treatment: therapeutic diphenylcyclopropenone sensitization with weekly scalp DPC. One entry per CDR3 protein, called by TCRdb with MiXCR from the RACE reads. The sample lists fewer than 350,000 distinct CDR3 sequences; around 7.7% were seen once. Specimen: whole blood, collected in connection with sensitization to the hapten diphenylcyclopropenone (DPC). Receptor source: a man aged 18 to 30 with alopecia areata. Some clones in this sample may be carry-over from other donors' samples.

The chain carries TRBV5-5 and TRBJ2-7; tentative D call: TRBD1 (6 bases). Trimming took 1 base from V and 6 from J, leaving 20 bases between them. This CDR3 is built from 16 residues. CDR1 SGHKS and CDR2 YYEKEE come from the germline V gene (reference sequence). CDR3 nucleotide sequence: TGTGCCAGCAGCTTGCGGTGGGGGCTCTCGAAGATCGAGCAGTACGTC. Its translation: CASSLRWGLSKIEQYV.

The table lists this clonotype with a few counts. The chain has TRBV4-3 and TRBJ2-7; D is perhaps TRBD1 (5 bases). The CDR3 spans 15 residues. Trimming stripped 0 bases from V and 5 bases from J, with 14 bases between. Germline values: CDR1 LGHNA, CDR2 YSLEER. Here the CDR3 reads CASSQDQVFRDEQYF. The CDR3 DNA reads as TGCGCCAGCAGCCAAGATCAGGTGTTCAGGGACGAGCAGTACTTC.

V and J are TRBV29-1 and TRBJ2-3, with D uncertain. Germline CDR1 reads SQVTM; CDR2 reads ANQGSEA. The V gene lost 0 bases and the J gene lost 2 bases, with 15 bases spanning the gap. The CDR3 extends over 16 amino acids. CDR3 protein: CSVEDPTQTFTDTQYF. In DNA form, the CDR3 reads TGCAGCGTTGAAGATCCAACCCAGACTTTCACAGATACGCAGTATTTT.

This clonotype was detected a few times. The V gene is TRBV4-1, the J gene TRBJ2-7; D is possibly TRBD2 (6 bases). Germline lookup yields CDR1 MGHRA and CDR2 YSYEKL. This CDR3 has 16 amino acids. V was trimmed by 1 base and J by 3 bases, leaving 16 bases between them. For the CDR3, the DNA is TGCGCCAGCAGCCAAGCGGAGGGCAGGGAGGTCTACGAGCAGTACTTC. Translated, it gives CASSQAEGREVYEQYF.

The chain combines TRBV7-8 with TRBJ1-4; D is unclear. Trimming took 4 bases from V and 0 from J, leaving 6 bases between them. The germline CDR1 and CDR2 sequences are SGHVS and FQNEAQ. The CDR3 length is 14 residues. In DNA, the CDR3 is TGTGCCAGCAGCTGGTCTTCAACTAATGAAAAACTGTTTTTT. This codes for CASSWSSTNEKLFF.

This clonotype was recorded a few times. Written as DNA, the CDR3 is TGCGCCAGCAGCCCAGAGATGACAGGGACCGGTCCGGTGGACATTCAGTACTTC. Protein sequence: CASSPEMTGTGPVDIQYF. The V gene is TRBV4-1, the J gene TRBJ2-4; 7 bases match TRBD1. V was pared by 4 bases and J by 8 bases, with 20 bases of the junction left unmatched. The germline V gene encodes CDR1 MGHRA and CDR2 YSYEKL. The CDR3 extends over 18 amino acids.

Only a few counts were recorded for this clonotype. The CDR3 DNA is TGCAGTGCTAGAGACCCCCGGGATGATCAAGAGACCCAGTACTTC. It specifies CSARDPRDDQETQYF. The chain carries TRBV20-1 and TRBJ2-5, with D tentatively TRBD2 (5 bases). The CDR3 is 15 residues long. V was pared by 0 bases and J by 2 bases, with 13 bases between. Germline CDR1 is DFQATT and CDR2 is SNEGSKA (reference sequence).

The rearrangement joins TRBV7-2 to TRBJ2-7; 9 bases fit TRBD1. The CDR3 sequence is 16 residues long. CDR1 and CDR2 from the germline V gene are SGHTA and FQGNSA. V was pared by 7 bases and J by 3 bases, with 13 bases of the junction left unmatched. The CDR3 DNA is TGTGCCAGCACCCGAGGGGACAGGGAGAATTGCTACGAGCAGTACGTC. It codes for CASTRGDRENCYEQYV.

This clonotype has only a few counts. This chain links TRBV14 with TRBJ2-2; D is undetermined. The CDR3 consists of 15 residues. Germline CDR1 is SGHDN and CDR2 is FVKESK. V dropped 0 bases and J dropped 2 bases, with 7 bases sitting between them. CDR3 protein: CASSQEPRNTGELFF. Written as DNA, the CDR3 is TGTGCCAGCAGCCAAGAACCCAGAAACACCGGGGAGCTGTTTTTT.

There are a few counts of this clonotype. The rearrangement joins TRBV10-3 to TRBJ2-3; 9 bases align to TRBD1. Per germline, CDR1 ENHRY and CDR2 SYGVKD. V shed 0 bases, J shed 5 bases, and the junction held 12 bases outside the gene matches. CDR3 length equals 18 residues. CDR3 nucleotides: TGTGCCATCAGTGAGTCGAGAAACCTGACAGGGGGTAAAGATACGCAGTATTTT. Amino acids: CAISESRNLTGGKDTQYF.

This clonotype was detected a few times. This sequence joins TRBV11-1 and TRBJ1-5, with D uncertain. Trimming removed 1 base from V and 9 bases from J, with 10 bases in between. Per germline, CDR1 SGHAT and CDR2 FQDESV (reference sequence). The CDR3 sequence is 13 residues long. The CDR3 loop reads CASSLDTAGPQHF. The CDR3 DNA reads as TGTGCCAGCAGCTTAGATACGGCGGGGCCCCAGCATTTT. Combining the CDR3 with reference TRBV11-1 and TRBJ1-5 gives the whole variable domain EAEVAQSPRYKITEKSQAVAFWCDPISGHATLYWYRQILGQGPELLVQFQDESVVDDSQLPKDRFSAERLKGVDSTLKIQPAELGDSAMYLCASSLDTAGPQHFGDGTRLSIL.

This clonotype has at least ten counts. The V call is TRBV4-3, the J call TRBJ2-6, with no clear D. Germline CDR1 LGHNA, CDR2 YSLEER. Trimming took 4 bases from V and 0 from J, leaving 16 bases between them. The CDR3 runs to 18 residues. The CDR3 bases are TGCGCCAGCAGCCCGCTTCGGGCTTCAAGCTCTGGGGCCAACGTCCTGACTTTC. Protein product: CASSPLRASSSGANVLTF.

V and J are TRBV6-2 or TRBV6-3 and TRBJ1-1; D possibly corresponds to TRBD1 (6 bases). V lost 6 bases to trimming and J lost 2 bases, with 16 bases between them. The CDR3 loop spans 15 amino acids. The germline CDR1 and CDR2 sequences are MNHEY and SVGEGT. CDR3 in amino acids: CASRKRGAPNTEAFF. CDR3 sequence (DNA): TGTGCCAGCAGGAAAAGGGGGGCACCAAACACTGAAGCTTTCTTT.

The rearrangement links TRBV12-3 or TRBV12-4 to TRBJ1-1; no clear D. CDR3 length: 12 residues. The V and J ends lost 6 bases and 1 base respectively, with 6 bases between them. CDR3: CASSMGNTEAFF. In DNA form, the CDR3 reads TGTGCCAGCAGCATGGGGAACACTGAAGCTTTCTTT.

J is TRBJ1-2 and V is TRBV29-1; D gene unclear. V was clipped by 7 bases and J by 0 bases, with 15 bases between them. The CDR3 is 14 amino acids. The germline V gene has CDR1 SQVTM and CDR2 ANQGSEA. Written as DNA, the CDR3 is TGCAGCGCCGGGCGTTGGAATCCTAACTATGGCTACACCTTC. The encoded protein is CSAGRWNPNYGYTF.

CDR3 protein: CASSPFGGSGANVLTF. CDR3 bases: TGTGCCAGCAGCCCTTTTGGGGGCTCTGGGGCCAACGTCCTGACTTTC. The chain recombines TRBV7-9 with TRBJ2-6; tentatively, D is TRBD1 or TRBD2 (5 bases each). The V end lost 5 bases, the J end lost 0 bases, and 11 bases lay between the germline ends. The CDR3 consists of 16 residues. Germline CDR1 SEHNR, CDR2 FQNEAQ (reference sequence). Full variable domain (missing parts from reference TRBV7-9 and TRBJ2-6): DTGVSQNPRHKITKRGQNVTFRCDPISEHNRLYWYRQTLGQGPEFLTYFQNEAQLEKSRLLSDRFSAERPKGSFSTLEIQRTEQGDSAMYLCASSPFGGSGANVLTFGAGSRLTVL.

The chain joins TRBV5-6 to TRBJ1-3, with D uncertain. V was pared by 1 base and J by 4 bases, with 15 bases between. Germline CDR1 SGHDT, CDR2 YYEEEE. The CDR3 covers 16 residues. CDR3 coding DNA: TGTGCCAGCAGCTTGATGGGCCAGAGGATAGGAAACACCATATATTTT. Its protein is CASSLMGQRIGNTIYF.

The chain joins TRBV6-5 to TRBJ1-1; possible D gene TRBD1, 6 bases. The CDR3 runs 17 residues. The germline CDR1 and CDR2 sequences are MNHEY and SVGAGI. V lost 0 bases and J lost 3, with 17 bases in between. The CDR3 DNA sequence: TGTGCCAGCAGTTACTCGGGGGCAGGATCGGTTGACACTGAAGCTTTCTTT. Protein product: CASSYSGAGSVDTEAFF.

The chain recombines TRBV6-5 with TRBJ2-1; 12 bases align to TRBD2. V shed 4 bases and J 9 bases; nucleotides not matched to a gene: 10. The germline gives CDR1 MNHEY, CDR2 SVGAGI. The CDR3 extends over 16 amino acids. This CDR3 is CASSSPLTSGGGEQFF. CDR3 sequence (DNA): TGTGCCAGCAGTTCCCCCCTGACTAGCGGGGGAGGTGAGCAGTTCTTC.

The V and J genes are TRBV6-1 and TRBJ1-5, with D uncertain. The V end lost 7 bases, the J end lost 4 bases, and 11 bases lay between the germline ends. The CDR3 loop spans 13 amino acids. Germline loops: CDR1 MNHNS, CDR2 SASEGT. CDR3 DNA sequence: TGTGCCAGCAATGCAGATGGGAATCAGCCCCAGCATTTT. Protein: CASNADGNQPQHF.

Only a few counts were recorded for this clonotype. The V gene is TRBV25-1, the J gene TRBJ2-1; 10 bases are shared with TRBD1. This CDR3 has 16 amino acids. Germline V gene sequence: CDR1 MGHDK, CDR2 SYGVNS. The ends lost 4 bases at V and 7 bases at J; junction bases unmatched: 10. The CDR3 here is CASSASDGTGDNEQFF. CDR3 in DNA: TGTGCCAGCAGTGCCAGTGATGGGACAGGGGATAATGAGCAGTTCTTC.

This clonotype was observed a few times. CDR3 in DNA: TGTGCCAGCAGCCCCCCTCGGGGAAGGAGCGAAAAACTGTTTTTT. Translated, it gives CASSPPRGRSEKLFF. The chain recombines TRBV5-5 with TRBJ1-4; D call uncertain. V was shortened by 4 bases and J by 8 bases, with 18 bases between the two germline ends. The CDR3 runs 15 residues. Germline assignment: CDR1 SGHKS and CDR2 YYEKEE (reference sequence).

This clonotype showed up many times. V and J are TRBV2 and TRBJ2-5; no clear D gene. The ends were cut back, 0 bases at V and 6 bases at J, with 11 bases in the middle. The germline gives CDR1 SNHLY, CDR2 FYNNEI. The CDR3 loop spans 14 amino acids. The CDR3 DNA reads TGTGCCAGCAGTGAAGCGTGGGTCAGACAGACCCAGTACTTC. Translated: CASSEAWVRQTQYF.

This clonotype was seen a few times. The gene calls are TRBV5-6 and TRBJ2-2, with TRBD2 matching over 8 bases. This CDR3 is built from 16 residues. V lost 6 bases, J lost 3 bases, and 10 bases stayed unmatched. In germline, CDR1 is SGHDT, CDR2 YYEEEE. CDR3 sequence reads: CASTTFGGADTGELFF. The CDR3 coding sequence is TGTGCCAGCACCACGTTCGGGGGGGCGGACACCGGGGAGCTGTTTTTT.

This clonotype was observed at least ten times. The chain carries TRBV4-3 and TRBJ2-1; no reliable D call. The germline V gene has CDR1 LGHNA and CDR2 YSLEER. CDR3 length: 13 residues. Trimming left V 0 bases short and J 4 bases short, with 4 bases between. CDR3 bases: TGCGCCAGCAGCCAAGATTGGTACAATGAGCAGTTCTTC. This codes for CASSQDWYNEQFF.

This clonotype showed up just a few times. The J gene is TRBJ2-1, the V gene TRBV29-1; D may be TRBD2 (5 bases). The CDR3 is 16 residues long. Between the trimmed V and J ends, which lost 7 bases and 1 base, there was a span of 20 bases. Germline CDR1 and CDR2: SQVTM and ANQGSEA. CDR3 amino acids: CSATLGIRGSYNEQFF. In nucleotides, the CDR3 is TGCAGCGCTACACTAGGCATTCGGGGTTCCTACAATGAGCAGTTCTTC.

This clonotype was seen at least ten times. The chain carries TRBV6-6 and TRBJ2-5; D not resolved. The CDR3 totals 13 residues. The V gene's germline CDR1 is MNHNY and CDR2 SVGAGI (reference sequence). V was clipped by 2 bases and J by 5 bases, with 9 bases between them. The CDR3 sequence is CASSYPLGETQYF. The CDR3 DNA sequence: TGTGCCAGCAGTTACCCGTTAGGGGAGACCCAGTACTTC.